The rows below give T cell receptor beta chains drawn from one sample of a study of shared clonotypes between healthy human individuals. TCRdb keeps only in-frame clones here, not all; method: immunoSEQ multiplex PCR. Of millions of clones listed, approximately 90% are singletons. Sample: naive CD4+ T cells sorted from blood. These receptors came from a young man in good health. Both conserved end residues are trimmed from each CDR3.

V	J	CDR3
TRBV5-1	TRBJ1-5	ASSPGQGPGNQPQH
TRBV19	TRBJ2-3	ASRQRGRTDTQY
TRBV9	TRBJ1-5	ASSVKGSNQPQH
TRBV5-4	TRBJ2-5	ASSFSQETQY
TRBV19	TRBJ1-1	ASSTREGTTEAF
TRBV4-1	TRBJ2-2	ASSQGDTNTGELF
TRBV7-2	TRBJ2-7	ASSLESSGRLRKQY
TRBV9	TRBJ1-1	ASSPNMNTEAF
TRBV30	TRBJ1-4	AWSAGQGDYEKLF
TRBV30	TRBJ1-3	AWSVATEGLGNTIY
TRBV28	TRBJ1-2	ASRNPQGYGYT
TRBV28	TRBJ1-2	ASSTTYGYT
TRBV2	TRBJ2-2	ASRRDTGELF
TRBV15	TRBJ2-1	ATSRSGVIKGNEQF
TRBV7-8	TRBJ2-1	ASSPIAGTSVGENNEQF
TRBV2	TRBJ1-4	ASSGTGATNEKLF
TRBV19	TRBJ1-5	ASSVALQPQH
TRBV5-1	TRBJ2-3	ASSPGQGAGDTQY
TRBV7-3	TRBJ2-7	ASSLVIDSEQY
TRBV19	TRBJ1-6	ASRGGETGGVVYNSPLH
TRBV6-5	TRBJ2-7	ASSYRPKTYEQY
TRBV19	TRBJ2-3	ASSRASGRAKGTDTQY
TRBV5-1	NA	ASSSDRISYEQY
TRBV9	TRBJ2-2	ASSALGQAENTGELF
TRBV7-7	TRBJ2-2	ASSLGAGELF
TRBV10-3	TRBJ2-1	AISEVGDYNEQF
TRBV19	TRBJ2-3	ARRTSGTHTDTQY
TRBV2	TRBJ1-3	ASSERFAGWSGNTIY
TRBV19	TRBJ1-4	ASKDGATNEKLF
TRBV28	TRBJ1-3	ASSLGFGRTTPSAIY
TRBV11-3	TRBJ2-3	ASSAGTGENTDTQY
TRBV6-6	TRBJ2-1	ASSYSRAEQF
TRBV7-2	TRBJ2-5	ASSLNWGLSMGETQY
TRBV18	TRBJ2-3	ASSPATDTQY
TRBV7-9	TRBJ2-2	ASSLTEVPGELF
TRBV6-1	TRBJ2-3	ASSEGLVGDTQY
TRBV5-1	TRBJ2-7	ASCIRTSGRECHEQY
TRBV28	TRBJ1-1	ASKGYRGDTEAF
TRBV5-6	TRBJ1-1	ASSLGRRTEAF
TRBV4-2	TRBJ2-3	ASSQDSAGAGDTQY
TRBV10-3	TRBJ2-7	AISESTSFSEQY
TRBV9	TRBJ2-5	ASSKAGRAETQY
TRBV4-2	TRBJ2-3	ASSQARSDTQY
TRBV5-1	TRBJ1-2	ASSLVNYGYT
TRBV11-3	TRBJ2-2	ASRCTPRHTGELF
TRBV18	TRBJ2-7	ASSPPVALRGWEQY
TRBV5-6	TRBJ2-1	ASSLSDRSYNEQF